This entry is about one T cell receptor beta chain. Germline is not matched at one junction end, which may reflect a read error. The CDR3 contains 15 residues. The germline CDR1 and CDR2 sequences are SGHDT and YYEEEE. TCRdb redid the calling of the 5' RACE reads with MiXCR, one entry per CDR3 protein. The sample carries about 57,000 distinct CDR3 sequences, around 26% recorded once. The rearrangement links TRBV5-6 to TRBJ2-3; 12 nucleotides match TRBD2. The sequence derives from a female donor with breast cancer. What was sequenced was tumor-infiltrating memory CD4+ T cells sorted from the breast tumor. Regarding subset: memory CD4+ T cells, CD4+CD45RO+CD25-. The CDR3 spells CVSTWTSGISDTQYF. The CDR3 nucleotides are TGTGTCAGCACCTGGACTAGCGGGATTTCAGATACGCAGTATTTT.